This TCR beta chain is drawn from a study of cytomegalovirus exposure and HLA in healthy donors. Study-wide results and limits: The later analysis indicated that the majority of CMV-associated TCR beta chains appeared HLA-restricted. Among TCR beta chains, those listed as cytomegalovirus-associated numbered some 170.

A remark on this clone: Its antigen is undetermined.

Primers: 60 Vbeta forward and 13 Jbeta reverse. Here immunoSEQ multiplex PCR was the method, and the copy in TCRdb shows in-frame clones only, minus some. Of about 130,000 clones listed, about 80% were seen once; the top ten hold around 7%. Each donor's status was that of a healthy bone marrow donor. Each donor was nominally healthy when sampled (though unrecorded immune exposures were likely). CDR3 length: 16 amino acids. V was clipped by 7 bases and J by 0 bases; unmatched bases: 7. Germline V gives CDR1 LNHNV, CDR2 YYDKDF (reference sequence). This receptor was identified in a man aged 35 to 55 in good health and CMV-seropositive. The specimen sequenced was PBMCs. This sequence joins TRBV15 and TRBJ1-3; 9 bases are shared with TRBD1. The DNA of the CDR3 is TGTGCCACCACCCTGGACAGGGGACACTCTGGAAACACCATATATTTT. The encoded protein is CATTLDRGHSGNTIYF.